The 18 T cell receptor beta chains below were found in one sample sequenced in a study of shared clonotypes between healthy human individuals (dated by TCRdb to 2020 to 2021). Library construction relied on the immunoSEQ multiplex PCR assay. TCRdb re-hosts the immuneACCESS table, in-frame sequences only. Its copies lack some clones; in the studies checked, an unresolved V gene accounts for under half of them, and the cause for the rest is not known. Within this sample are some 1 million clones, with around 76% of them counted one time only. Roughly 1.4% of the sample belongs to the ten largest clones. The specimen was memory CD4+ T cells sorted from blood. This specimen's cell subset or site label, interpreted: CD45RA-negative fraction. The source is a man aged 18 to 29 in good health.

V usage is TRBV7-2 and J usage is TRBJ1-2, with D unclear. The CDR3 is made up of 14 amino acids. Germline V gives CDR1 SGHTA, CDR2 FQGNSA. V lost 4 bases, J lost 5 bases, and 14 bases lay in between. The CDR3 DNA reads as TGTGCCAGCAGCTCGGGAGCAGGACGTTATGGCTACACCTTC. Its protein product is CASSSGAGRYGYTF.

Remarks on this clone: The same CDR3 can be traced to other DNA sequences in this sample. The gene calls are TRBV9 and TRBJ2-1, with TRBD2 as a possible D gene (5 bases). Trimming took 0 bases from V and 2 from J, leaving 6 bases between them. Germline CDR1 and CDR2: SGDLS and YYNGEE. The CDR3 is 14 residues long. CDR3 coding DNA: TGTGCCAGCAGCGTAGACGGGGCCTACAATGAGCAGTTCTTC. This sequence encodes CASSVDGAYNEQFF.

The CDR3 DNA reads as TGTGCCTGGAGTGCCACCTTGACAGGGATGTCTGATTCACCCCTCCACTTT. Translation: CAWSATLTGMSDSPLHF. This chain joins TRBV30 and TRBJ1-6, with 7 bases identical to TRBD1. The V gene end was trimmed by 1 base and the J gene end by 8 bases; junction bases not matched to a gene: 14. The CDR3 consists of 17 residues. The germline V gene encodes CDR1 GTSNPN and CDR2 SVGIG (reference sequence).

The rearrangement uses TRBV7-2 and TRBJ1-2; 7 bases line up with TRBD1. Germline V lookup: CDR1 SGHTA, CDR2 FQGNSA. The CDR3 sequence is 14 residues long. Trimming cost V 4 bases and J 3 bases; bases outside gene matches: 5. The CDR3 DNA reads TGTGCCAGCAGCTCTACAGGGGAGGACTATGGCTACACCTTC. Its translation is CASSSTGEDYGYTF.

This sequence joins TRBV5-8 and TRBJ2-3; D gene unclear. Germline-derived CDR1 and CDR2 are SGHTS and YDEGEE. The CDR3 contains 16 residues. Trimming pared 2 bases from V and 0 bases from J, leaving 13 bases between. The CDR3 nucleotides are TGTGCCAGCAGCTTTTGGAATTTGACTAGCACAGATACGCAGTATTTT. Its protein product is CASSFWNLTSTDTQYF.

This clone was found a few times. The J gene is TRBJ2-7, the V gene TRBV7-9, with 9 bases fitting TRBD2. CDR1 is SEHNR, CDR2 FQNEAQ, per germline (reference sequence). The V segment lost 7 bases and the J segment 4 bases; nucleotides outside the gene matches: 11. The CDR3 has 15 amino acids. The CDR3 DNA follows: TGTGCCAGCACCGTATCGGGCGGGAGGGGTTACGAGCAGTACTTC. It codes for CASTVSGGRGYEQYF.

The CDR3 nucleotides read TGCGCCAGCAGTTCTTCAGGAGGTGCCTACGAGCAGTACTTC. It specifies CASSSSGGAYEQYF. The V call is TRBV10-2, the J call TRBJ2-7, with D possibly being TRBD2 (5 bases). The CDR3 contains 14 residues. The germline CDR1 and CDR2 sequences are WSHSY and SAAADI. The germline V and J ends were trimmed by 5 bases and 2 bases, with 13 bases remaining between them.

CDR3 coding DNA: TGTGCCAGCAGCTTGCCCGGGGGGCCAGGCACAACTAATGAAAAACTGTTTTTT. Translation: CASSLPGGPGTTNEKLFF. V and J are TRBV5-6 and TRBJ1-4, with a tentative D call TRBD1 (6 bases). The CDR3 has 18 residues. Germline V gene data show CDR1 as SGHDT and CDR2 as YYEEEE. The V end lost 1 base, the J end lost 0 bases, and 16 bases lay between the germline ends.

The CDR3 sequence is CAWRRLSGELFF. DNA for the CDR3: TGTGCCTGGAGAAGGTTATCCGGGGAGCTGTTTTTT. This chain uses TRBV30 with TRBJ2-2, with unresolved D. CDR3 length: 12 amino acids. CDR1 is GTSNPN and CDR2 is SVGIG in the germline V gene (reference sequence). V gave up 3 bases and J gave up 6 bases, with 8 bases separating them.

This clone was counted between two and nine times. This CDR3 is CASTLIQGAGANVLTF. The DNA of the CDR3 is TGTGCCAGCACCCTCATACAGGGCGCTGGGGCCAACGTCCTGACTTTC. The chain combines TRBV6-6 with TRBJ2-6; TRBD1 is a possible D gene (6 bases). The V gene lost 7 bases and the J gene lost 2 bases, with 15 bases spanning the gap. This CDR3 has 16 amino acids. In germline, CDR1 is MNHNY, CDR2 SVGAGI (reference sequence).

This chain uses TRBV4-1 with TRBJ2-3; maybe TRBD2 (7 bases). CDR1 is MGHRA and CDR2 is YSYEKL in the germline V gene. The V and J ends lost 0 bases and 2 bases respectively, with 21 bases between them. The CDR3 is 19 residues long. The CDR3 DNA follows: TGCGCCAGCAGCCAAGAAAAACACGAGGCGGGGGCACTCACAGATACGCAGTATTTT. It is translated as CASSQEKHEAGALTDTQYF.

This clone was seen at least ten times. The chain couples TRBV4-3 to TRBJ2-3, with TRBD2 matching over 10 bases. Germline assignment: CDR1 LGHNA and CDR2 YSLEER. This CDR3 spans 15 amino acids. Trimming removed 1 base from V and 5 bases from J; junction bases left unmatched: 3. CDR3 sequence: CASSQASSGRDTQYF. The CDR3, as DNA: TGCGCCAGCAGCCAAGCATCTAGCGGGAGAGATACGCAGTATTTT.

This clone was observed a few times. The genes are TRBV18 and TRBJ2-3; D gene ambiguous. CDR3 length: 14 residues. The V gene lost 3 bases and the J gene lost 2 bases, with 9 bases spanning the gap. The germline V gene has CDR1 KGHSH and CDR2 LQKENI. The CDR3 sequence is CASSPSPPTDTQYF. In nucleotides, the CDR3 is TGTGCCAGCTCACCCTCACCCCCCACAGATACGCAGTATTTT.

The V and J genes are TRBV4-2 and TRBJ2-2; D is unresolved. Germline V gives CDR1 LGHNA, CDR2 YNFKEQ. The CDR3 has 15 amino acids. Trimming removed 1 base at V and 6 bases at J, with 12 bases between. CDR3 coding DNA: TGTGCCAGCAGCCAAGGCGCCAACGACCCCGGGGAGCTGTTTTTT. This translates into CASSQGANDPGELFF.

In its sample, this clone was seen once. Here the CDR3 reads CASSPTSSYNSPLHF. The CDR3 DNA reads TGTGCCAGCTCACCAACGAGCTCCTATAATTCACCCCTCCACTTT. This chain uses TRBV18 with TRBJ1-6; D not resolved. CDR1 and CDR2 (germline): KGHSH, LQKENI. The CDR3 covers 15 residues. The V and J ends lost 2 bases and 0 bases respectively, with 5 bases between them. The complete variable domain, with remaining parts taken from reference TRBV18 and TRBJ1-6, reads NAGVMQNPRHLVRRRGQEARLRCSPMKGHSHVYWYRQLPEEGLKFMVYLQKENIIDESGMPKERFSAEFPKEGPSILRIQQVVRGDSAAYFCASSPTSSYNSPLHFGNGTRLTVT.

The rearrangement uses TRBV4-1 and TRBJ2-7, with D perhaps matching TRBD1 (5 bases). This CDR3 region has 16 residues. The germline V and J ends were trimmed by 4 bases and 4 bases, with 20 bases remaining between them. Germline lookup yields CDR1 MGHRA and CDR2 YSYEKL. The DNA for the CDR3 is TGCGCCAGCAGCCCAAGAAGGGGAATTCTGACATACGAGCAGTACTTC. It yields the protein CASSPRRGILTYEQYF.

The chain carries TRBV6-1 and TRBJ1-1; D remains ambiguous. V was shortened by 7 bases and J by 1 base, with 10 bases between the two germline ends. This CDR3 is built from 13 residues. The germline gives CDR1 MNHNS, CDR2 SASEGT. This CDR3 reads CASTLRGNTEAFF. CDR3 DNA: TGTGCCAGCACACTGCGGGGGAACACTGAAGCTTTCTTT.

The chain links TRBV5-6 to TRBJ2-7; 7 bases agree with TRBD1. The V segment lost 2 bases and the J segment 0 bases; nucleotides outside the gene matches: 5. From germline, CDR1 is SGHDT and CDR2 YYEEEE. The CDR3 runs to 15 residues. CDR3 sequence: CASSLRQGYSYEQYF. The CDR3 bases are TGTGCCAGCAGCTTACGACAGGGTTACTCCTACGAGCAGTACTTC.